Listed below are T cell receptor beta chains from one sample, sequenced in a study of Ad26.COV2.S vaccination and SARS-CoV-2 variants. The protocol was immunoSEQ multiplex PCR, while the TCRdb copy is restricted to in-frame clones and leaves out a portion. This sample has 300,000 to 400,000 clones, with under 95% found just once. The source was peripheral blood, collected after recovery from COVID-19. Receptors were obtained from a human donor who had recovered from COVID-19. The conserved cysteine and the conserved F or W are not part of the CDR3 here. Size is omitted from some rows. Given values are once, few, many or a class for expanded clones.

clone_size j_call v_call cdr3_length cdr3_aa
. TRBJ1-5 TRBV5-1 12 ASSATGNNQPQH
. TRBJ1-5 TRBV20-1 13 SASSAGATNQPQH
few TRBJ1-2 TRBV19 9 ASSRAGRHT
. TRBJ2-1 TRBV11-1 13 ASTIDRDNYNEQF
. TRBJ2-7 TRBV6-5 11 ASSSDRMGEQY
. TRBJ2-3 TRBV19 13 ASRIAGASTDTQY
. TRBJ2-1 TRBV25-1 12 ASSQGGIYNEQF
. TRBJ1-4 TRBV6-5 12 ASSYDFLGEKLF
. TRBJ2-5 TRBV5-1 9 ASSLDQTQY
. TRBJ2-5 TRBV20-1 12 SASRQGAGETQY
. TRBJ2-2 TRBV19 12 ASTPRTNTGELF
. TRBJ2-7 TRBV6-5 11 ASSYSLGGEQY
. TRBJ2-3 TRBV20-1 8 SARSDTQY
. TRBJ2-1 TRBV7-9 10 ASTGVSNEQF
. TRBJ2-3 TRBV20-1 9 SGRDANTQY
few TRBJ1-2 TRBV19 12 ASSIHRTNYGYT
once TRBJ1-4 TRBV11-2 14 ASRRPGGATNEKLF
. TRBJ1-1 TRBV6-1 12 ASSEPTGALTAF
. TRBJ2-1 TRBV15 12 ATSGSNGSWEQF
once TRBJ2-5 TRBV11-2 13 ASSLSPDLGETQY
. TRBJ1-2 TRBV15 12 ATSRDFATTDYT
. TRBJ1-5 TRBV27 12 ASSVGGQNQPQH